The T cell receptor (beta chain) under discussion was sequenced for a study of T cells in Graves' hyperthyroidism and ophthalmopathy. This clonotype was seen many times. The CDR3 regions of TCR beta were amplified from RNA transcripts. First-round RT-PCR with HTBI primers amplified the TCR CDR3 region. TCRdb recomputed calls from the multiplex PCR reads with MiXCR, one row per CDR3 protein. The data contain fewer than 400,000 distinct CDR3 sequences, roughly 25% of them singletons. The source is a man between 45 and 60 years old with Graves' hyperthyroidism. Sample: blood.

In DNA, the CDR3 is TGTGCCTCCGGACGGAGACAGGGAATGGACACTGAAGCTTTCTTT. Translated, it gives CASGRRQGMDTEAFF. The chain couples TRBV27 to TRBJ1-1; TRBD1 agrees at 7 bases. Germline assignment: CDR1 MNHEY and CDR2 SMNVEV (reference sequence). This CDR3 region has 15 residues. Unmatched junction bases numbered 15, after V lost 11 bases and J lost 3 bases.